This T cell receptor (beta chain) was documented in a study of cytomegalovirus exposure and HLA in healthy donors. The PCR used 60 Vbeta and 13 Jbeta primers. Sequencing used immunoSEQ multiplex PCR; TCRdb keeps in-frame clones, though not all of them. The sample holds 150,000 to 180,000 clones; roughly 74% are singletons and the top ten take about 3%. V was shortened by 4 bases and J by 8 bases, with 17 bases between the two germline ends. This CDR3 has 14 amino acids. The germline V gene encodes CDR1 MNHEY and CDR2 SVGAGI. The sequence was collected from a man younger than 30 in good health and CMV-seronegative. V usage is TRBV6-5 and J usage is TRBJ1-2; D is unresolved. The sample was PBMCs. CDR3 residues: CASSFGSGDWGYTF. The CDR3 region has the DNA TGTGCCAGCAGTTTCGGATCGGGTGACTGGGGCTACACCTTC.